This paragraph covers one T cell receptor (beta chain) sequence. The repertoire was sequenced with immunoSEQ multiplex PCR; TCRdb's copy has only in-frame clones and lacks some. This sample yields more than 550,000 clones, of which about 90% are seen a single time; about 34% belongs to the top ten. The data were taken from a study of shared clonotypes between healthy human individuals. Unmatched junction bases numbered 8, after V lost 2 bases and J lost 4 bases. Germline V gene lookup returns CDR1 MGHRA and CDR2 YSYEKL. The length of the CDR3 is 18 residues. Donors, healthy HIV-negative adults, lacked recent acute infections or vaccinations.

Sequencing was carried out using memory CD8+ T cells from PBMCs. Subset defined: CD45RO+ cells pooled with CCR7-negative TemRA cells. The chain couples TRBV4-1 to TRBJ2-2; TRBD2 matches at 12 bases. This TCR was recovered from a man aged 18 to 35 in good health. Some clones in this sample may be carry-over from other donors' samples. The CDR3 nucleotides are TGCGCCAGCAGCCAACCGACTAGCGGGAGTCGTAGCACCGGGGAGCTGTTTTTT. Its protein product is CASSQPTSGSRSTGELFF.